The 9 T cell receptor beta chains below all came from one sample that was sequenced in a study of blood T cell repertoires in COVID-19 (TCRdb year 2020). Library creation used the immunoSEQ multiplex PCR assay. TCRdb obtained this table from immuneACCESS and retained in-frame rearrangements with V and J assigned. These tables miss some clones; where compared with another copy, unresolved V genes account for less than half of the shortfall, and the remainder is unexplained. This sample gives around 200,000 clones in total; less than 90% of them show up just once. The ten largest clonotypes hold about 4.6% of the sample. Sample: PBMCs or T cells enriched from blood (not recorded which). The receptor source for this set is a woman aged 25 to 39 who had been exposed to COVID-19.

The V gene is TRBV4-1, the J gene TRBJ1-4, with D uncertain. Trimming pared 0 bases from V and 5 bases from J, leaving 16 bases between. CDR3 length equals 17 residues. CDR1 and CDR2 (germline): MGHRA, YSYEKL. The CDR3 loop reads CASSQEGQAPRNEKLFF. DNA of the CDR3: TGCGCCAGCAGCCAAGAGGGCCAGGCACCTCGGAATGAAAAACTGTTTTTT.

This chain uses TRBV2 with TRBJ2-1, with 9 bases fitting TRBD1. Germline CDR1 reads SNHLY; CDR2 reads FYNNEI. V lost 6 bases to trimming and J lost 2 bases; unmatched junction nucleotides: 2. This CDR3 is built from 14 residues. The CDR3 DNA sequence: TGTGCCAGCAGCCGGACAGGGGCCTACAATGAGCAGTTCTTC. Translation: CASSRTGAYNEQFF.

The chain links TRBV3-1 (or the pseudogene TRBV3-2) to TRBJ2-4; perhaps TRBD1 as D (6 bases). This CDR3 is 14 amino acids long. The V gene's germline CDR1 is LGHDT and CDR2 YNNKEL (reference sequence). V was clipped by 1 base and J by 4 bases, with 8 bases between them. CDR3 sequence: CASSQGTGKNIQYF. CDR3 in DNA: TGTGCCAGCAGCCAAGGAACAGGGAAAAACATTCAGTACTTC.

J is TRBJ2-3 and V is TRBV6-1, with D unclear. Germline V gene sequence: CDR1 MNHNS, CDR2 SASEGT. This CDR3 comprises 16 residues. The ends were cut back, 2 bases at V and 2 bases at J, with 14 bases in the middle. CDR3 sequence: CASSESLSPNTDTQYF. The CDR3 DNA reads TGTGCCAGCAGTGAAAGCCTTTCCCCAAACACAGATACGCAGTATTTT.

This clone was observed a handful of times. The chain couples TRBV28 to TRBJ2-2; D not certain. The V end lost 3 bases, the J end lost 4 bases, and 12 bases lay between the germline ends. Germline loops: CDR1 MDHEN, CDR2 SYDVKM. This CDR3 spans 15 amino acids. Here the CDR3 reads CASSFVSFITGELFF. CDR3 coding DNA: TGTGCCAGCAGTTTTGTCAGTTTTATCACCGGGGAGCTGTTTTTT.

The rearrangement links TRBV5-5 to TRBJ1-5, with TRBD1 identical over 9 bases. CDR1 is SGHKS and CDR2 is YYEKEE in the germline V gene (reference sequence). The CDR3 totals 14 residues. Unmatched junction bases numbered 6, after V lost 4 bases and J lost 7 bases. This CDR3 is CASSQTGGWQPQHF. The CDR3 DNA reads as TGTGCCAGCAGCCAAACAGGGGGCTGGCAGCCCCAGCATTTT.

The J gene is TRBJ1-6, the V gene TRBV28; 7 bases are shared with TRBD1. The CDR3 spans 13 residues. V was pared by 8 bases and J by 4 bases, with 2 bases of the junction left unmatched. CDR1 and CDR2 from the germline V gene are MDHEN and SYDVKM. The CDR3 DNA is TGTGCCAGCGGACAGGTTTATAATTCACCCCTCCACTTT. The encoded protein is CASGQVYNSPLHF.

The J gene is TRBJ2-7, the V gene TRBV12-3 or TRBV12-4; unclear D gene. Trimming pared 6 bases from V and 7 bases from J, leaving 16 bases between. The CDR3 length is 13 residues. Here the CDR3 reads CASRNRRSREQYF. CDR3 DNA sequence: TGTGCCAGCAGGAACCGACGGAGCCGAGAGCAGTACTTC.

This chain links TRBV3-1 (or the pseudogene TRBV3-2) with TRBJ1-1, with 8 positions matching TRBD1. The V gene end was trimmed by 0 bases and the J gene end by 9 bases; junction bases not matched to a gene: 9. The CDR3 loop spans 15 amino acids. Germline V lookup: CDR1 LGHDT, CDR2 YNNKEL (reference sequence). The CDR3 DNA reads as TGTGCCAGCAGCCAAGATGCTGACAGGGGCTTAAAAGCTTTCTTT. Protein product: CASSQDADRGLKAFF.